The 19 T cell receptor beta chains below come from one sample, sequenced in a study of T-cell reconstitution after alpha-beta-depleted transplantation in children (dated by TCRdb to about 2016). The protocol used for the library was PCR. The sample was run on an Illumina HiSeq 2500. To normalize quantification of the TCRbeta repertoire, the TCR libraries were built with molecular barcoding that relied on unique molecular identifiers. TCRdb redid the processing of the public reads, applying fastp at Q25 and MiXCR, and retained in-frame beta chains. A single entry per CDR3 protein holds the most common genes and DNA from its merged rows. A total of roughly 300,000 distinct CDR3 sequences appear in this sample, 9% to 12% of them only once. The ten largest clones represent 2% to 3% of the sample. Sequences were derived from PBMCs from the stem cell graft donor, sampled from the stem cell graft. Every receptor here comes from a human donor who donated a stem cell graft to a child with acute lymphoblastic leukemia.

At least ten counts were recorded for this clonotype. The V gene is TRBV27, the J gene TRBJ1-1, with TRBD1 identical over 9 bases. Per the germline V gene, CDR1 is MNHEY and CDR2 is SMNVEV (reference sequence). V was pared by 7 bases and J by 4 bases, with 10 bases of the junction left unmatched. This CDR3 contains 15 residues. DNA of the CDR3: TGTGCCAGCAACCCCTCCAGGACAGGGGCCACTGAAGCTTTCTTT. Protein: CASNPSRTGATEAFF.

V gene TRBV7-9 combines with J gene TRBJ1-2; D unresolved. Per the germline V gene, CDR1 is SEHNR and CDR2 is FQNEAQ (reference sequence). The germline V and J ends were trimmed by 6 bases and 6 bases, with 17 bases remaining between them. The CDR3 is made up of 14 amino acids. CDR3 in DNA: TGTGCCAGCAGTTTCCGTGGGCCTACGGATGGCTACACCTTC. As protein: CASSFRGPTDGYTF. The full variable domain, its missing parts supplied by reference TRBV7-9 and TRBJ1-2, is DTGVSQNPRHKITKRGQNVTFRCDPISEHNRLYWYRQTLGQGPEFLTYFQNEAQLEKSRLLSDRFSAERPKGSFSTLEIQRTEQGDSAMYLCASSFRGPTDGYTFGSGTRLTVV.

This clonotype occurred many times. The chain recombines TRBV5-1 with TRBJ2-1, with D maybe TRBD2 (6 bases). V was cut by 2 bases and J by 6 bases, with 18 bases left in between. Per germline, CDR1 SGHRS and CDR2 YFSETQ. The CDR3 consists of 16 residues. The CDR3 bases are TGCGCCAGCAGCTTCCCTCGGGGGAGAGCGACCAATGAGCAGTTCTTC. It translates to CASSFPRGRATNEQFF.

This clonotype was seen more than once but under ten times. The J gene is TRBJ1-2, the V gene TRBV20-1, with D possibly matching TRBD1 (5 bases). V was trimmed by 5 bases and J by 2 bases, leaving 12 bases between them. CDR1 and CDR2 (germline): DFQATT, SNEGSKA (reference sequence). CDR3 length: 13 amino acids. The CDR3 nucleotides read TGCAGTGCTGCGAGCGGGGGGAACTATGGCTACACCTTC. Translating gives CSAASGGNYGYTF.

The J gene is TRBJ2-5, the V gene TRBV12-3 or TRBV12-4; 10 nucleotides align to TRBD2. Trimming took 7 bases from V and 4 from J; bases not matched to a gene: 15. The CDR3 runs 17 residues. The CDR3: CASTTRLLAGGGETQYF. The CDR3 DNA reads as TGTGCCAGCACCACTCGTCTATTAGCGGGGGGAGGAGAGACCCAGTACTTC.

This rearrangement joins TRBV6-2 or TRBV6-3 to TRBJ2-5; maybe TRBD1 (5 bases). CDR1 and CDR2 from the germline V gene are MNHEY and SVGEGT. V shed 2 bases and J shed 4 bases, with 14 bases lying between them. This CDR3 is 15 amino acids long. The CDR3 protein is CASSYGPVGLETQYF. As DNA, the CDR3 is TGTGCCAGCAGTTACGGGCCGGTGGGGCTAGAGACCCAGTACTTC.

In this sample, this clonotype turned up a few times. This chain uses TRBV7-8 with TRBJ1-1, with D perhaps matching TRBD1 (6 bases). Germline V lookup: CDR1 SGHVS, CDR2 FQNEAQ. V lost 5 bases to trimming and J lost 7 bases, with 23 bases between them. The CDR3 spans 16 residues. CDR3 sequence reads: CASSPYRVGAYGEAFF. CDR3 DNA: TGTGCCAGCAGCCCCTACAGGGTAGGGGCTTACGGTGAAGCTTTCTTT.

In this sample, this clonotype turned up a few times. This chain links TRBV24-1 with TRBJ2-6; D is perhaps TRBD1 or TRBD2 (7 bases each). Trimming removed 4 bases at V and 2 bases at J, with 14 bases between. CDR3 size: 17 residues. The germline V gene encodes CDR1 KGHDR and CDR2 SFDVKD. Here the CDR3 reads CATSELTGRAGANVLTF. The DNA of the CDR3 is TGTGCCACCAGTGAATTGACAGGGAGGGCTGGGGCCAACGTCCTGACTTTC.

The chain is built from TRBV7-2 and TRBJ2-2; possibly TRBD1 or TRBD2 for D (5 bases each). Germline V gives CDR1 SGHTA, CDR2 FQGNSA. The CDR3 has 16 amino acids. Trimming shortened V by 5 bases and J by 4 bases, and 17 bases separated the two germline ends. CDR3 protein: CASSPPRTGRTGELFF. The CDR3 coding sequence is TGTGCCAGCAGCCCACCACGGACGGGACGCACCGGGGAGCTGTTTTTT.

At least ten counts were recorded for this clonotype. The chain carries TRBV5-1 and TRBJ2-5; weak D call: TRBD1 (5 bases). The germline V and J ends were trimmed by 4 bases and 5 bases, with 15 bases remaining between them. From germline, CDR1 is SGHRS and CDR2 YFSETQ. The CDR3 sequence is 14 residues long. The CDR3 region is CASSVIQGRETQYF. CDR3 nucleotide sequence: TGCGCCAGCAGCGTAATTCAGGGTAGGGAGACCCAGTACTTC.

This sequence joins TRBV7-4 and TRBJ2-5; 12 bases match TRBD2. Trimming at V came to 7 bases and at J to 3 bases, leaving 15 bases not matched to a gene. The CDR3 spans 18 residues. The germline CDR1 and CDR2 sequences are SGHVT and SQSDAQ. The CDR3 loop is CASTQALGTSGLKETQYF. Written as DNA, the CDR3 is TGTGCCAGCACCCAAGCATTAGGGACTAGCGGGCTCAAAGAGACCCAGTACTTC.

This clonotype showed up many times. This chain uses TRBV20-1 with TRBJ1-2; 9 bases fit TRBD1. V lost 3 bases and J lost 5; bases outside the gene matches: 4. CDR1 and CDR2 (germline): DFQATT, SNEGSKA (reference sequence). The CDR3 extends over 13 amino acids. The CDR3 here is CSASRDRAYGYTF. For the CDR3, the DNA is TGCAGTGCTAGTCGGGACAGGGCTTATGGCTACACCTTC.

This clonotype was picked up many times. J is TRBJ2-7 and V is TRBV4-1, with D perhaps TRBD1 or TRBD2 (5 bases each). Germline CDR1 reads MGHRA; CDR2 reads YSYEKL. This CDR3 is built from 15 residues. V was cut by 6 bases and J by 3 bases, with 18 bases left in between. The CDR3 region has the DNA TGCGCCAGCAGAGCATATCGGGGCACGCTCTACGAGCAGTACTTC. Translation: CASRAYRGTLYEQYF.

In its sample, this clonotype was seen a few times. This chain links TRBV4-3 with TRBJ1-1; 9 bases are a match to TRBD1. The CDR3 length is 15 residues. CDR1 is LGHNA, CDR2 YSLEER, per germline. Trimming removed 4 bases from V and 7 bases from J; junction bases left unmatched: 10. The CDR3 sequence: CASSPGGDREFEAFF. In DNA, the CDR3 is TGCGCCAGCAGCCCGGGGGGGGACAGGGAATTTGAAGCTTTCTTT.

The J gene is TRBJ2-7, the V gene TRBV2; D is possibly TRBD2 (7 bases). CDR3 length: 14 amino acids. V lost 6 bases, J lost 5 bases, and 17 bases lay in between. Germline V lookup: CDR1 SNHLY, CDR2 FYNNEI. CDR3 amino acids: CASRREQGGNEQYF. The CDR3 nucleotides read TGTGCCAGCAGGAGGGAACAGGGAGGGAACGAGCAGTACTTC.

The chain uses TRBV4-1 and TRBJ2-6; 7 nucleotides line up with TRBD1. The trim removed 1 base at V and 0 bases at J, leaving 9 bases unmatched. From germline, CDR1 is MGHRA and CDR2 YSYEKL. CDR3 length: 19 residues. CDR3 region: CASSQVISRGYSGANVLTF. The CDR3 DNA reads as TGCGCCAGCAGCCAAGTCATAAGCAGGGGGTACTCTGGGGCCAACGTCCTGACTTTC.

This clonotype was recorded a few times. This chain connects TRBV27 to TRBJ1-2; 7 nucleotides match TRBD1. The CDR3 length is 15 residues. V lost 0 bases to trimming and J lost 0 bases; unmatched junction nucleotides: 1. Germline values: CDR1 MNHEY, CDR2 SMNVEV (reference sequence). The CDR3 DNA reads TGTGCCAGCAGTTTATCAGGGACAGCTAACTATGGCTACACCTTC. Its protein is CASSLSGTANYGYTF.

The chain links TRBV20-1 to TRBJ2-1, with a weak D call TRBD1 (5 bases). The CDR3 runs to 16 residues. Germline values: CDR1 DFQATT, CDR2 SNEGSKA (reference sequence). V was pared by 3 bases and J by 9 bases, with 24 bases between. CDR3 nucleotides: TGCAGTGCTAGGCCAAACCTAGGGGTCGGGTACGGTGAGCAGTTCTTC. Translating gives CSARPNLGVGYGEQFF.

This clonotype was counted ten times or more. The rearrangement links TRBV4-2 to TRBJ2-1; 8 bases line up with TRBD1. V shed 0 bases and J 3 bases; nucleotides not matched to a gene: 22. CDR3 length: 22 residues. Per the germline V gene, CDR1 is LGHNA and CDR2 is YNFKEQ. CDR3 DNA sequence: TGTGCCAGCAGCCAAGATCACCTCTTAAGGGAATCACAGGGGGACGACTACAATGAGCAGTTCTTC. Amino acids: CASSQDHLLRESQGDDYNEQFF.